One TCR beta chain is described in this entry. Antigen specificity is unknown. This sample was taken from a study of metastatic and nonmetastatic thyroid tumors. Study overall: The study looked at repertoires side by side in blood and in tumor or nodule tissue from malignant and benign thyroid patients.

Trimming shortened V by 0 bases and J by 0 bases, and 15 bases separated the two germline ends. Germline loops: CDR1 MNHNY, CDR2 SVGAGI (reference sequence). CDR3 size: 18 residues. Study-level results: Malignant thyroid tumors reportedly had TCR beta diversity that was significantly higher than in benign nodules, in blood and tumor.

Source study methods: Variation in CDR3 across clinicopathological groups served as the basis for constructing a distant-metastasis classifier in papillary thyroid cancer. TCRdb reprocessed the PCR reads using MiXCR. Here the V and J calls rest on TCRdb's processing, not on the authors' analysis. The sample has around 28,000 clones; more than 25% are singletons. Patients were all untreated before their thyroid surgery. Sequences were obtained from blood. The rearrangement uses TRBV6-6 and TRBJ1-5; D remains unclear. The sequence was collected from a female donor with papillary thyroid cancer or a benign thyroid nodule (not recorded which). Some clones in this sample may be carry-over from other donors' samples. CDR3 in DNA: TGTGCCAGCAGTTACTCGAGCCCAGCGACGCTTAGCAATCAGCCCCAGCATTTT. Translating it yields CASSYSSPATLSNQPQHF.